The 28 T cell receptor beta chains in this list originate from one sample, sequenced in a study of synovial regulatory T cells in juvenile arthritis. Clones were sequenced by immunoSEQ multiplex PCR, and TCRdb holds only the in-frame ones, with some missing. The table lists 7,500 to 10,000 clones, with 0.35% in the top ten. The sequenced sample was Treg cells from blood. The subset: remaining (HLA-DR-negative) circulating blood Treg cells. The receptors originated from a donor between 2 and 35 years old with juvenile idiopathic arthritis.

The rearrangement links TRBV18 to TRBJ1-3. The CDR3 sequence is 14 residues long. No DNA accompanies this entry. Germline V gene lookup returns CDR1 KGHSH and CDR2 LQKENI. The CDR3 sequence: CASSPQGSGNTIYF.

The chain couples TRBV29-1 to TRBJ1-1; as DNA is missing, the TRBD1 call by TCRdb cannot be tested. This CDR3 spans 16 amino acids. Only the protein is available. Germline lookup yields CDR1 SQVTM and CDR2 ANQGSEA. Here the CDR3 reads CSAEGWAGPMNTEAFF.

The gene calls are TRBV27 and TRBJ2-7. The CDR3 spans 9 residues. The DNA is not on file. In germline, CDR1 is MNHEY, CDR2 SMNVEV (reference sequence). CDR3 loop: CGVTTEQYF.

V and J are TRBV30 and TRBJ1-6; lacking DNA, the TRBD1 call made by TCRdb goes unchecked. Per germline, CDR1 GTSNPN and CDR2 SVGIG (reference sequence). This CDR3 region has 13 residues. No DNA has been recorded. The CDR3 loop is CAWSRTGDSPLHF.

The V and J genes are TRBV28 and TRBJ2-1; no DNA is available, so the TRBD2 call from TCRdb remains unchecked. Germline CDR1 is MDHEN and CDR2 is SYDVKM. This CDR3 is 18 amino acids long. DNA for this receptor is not on file. The CDR3 loop reads CASSFGKTRAGSYNEQFF.

The chain couples TRBV12-5 to TRBJ1-2. Germline CDR1 and CDR2: LGHNT and FRNRAP. The CDR3 consists of 17 residues. The DNA is not on file. This CDR3 is CASGLEPGRPLGYGYTF.

The CDR3 is CASTFSDRRNTEAFF. The J gene is TRBJ1-1, the V gene TRBV6-1; TCRdb outputs TRBD1, but without DNA this stays unchecked. The CDR3 covers 15 residues. No coding sequence is recorded. CDR1 is MNHNS, CDR2 SASEGT, per germline.

This rearrangement joins TRBV20-1 to TRBJ1-2. The CDR3 has 11 residues. Only the protein sequence is given. Per the germline V gene, CDR1 is DFQATT and CDR2 is SNEGSKA (reference sequence). CDR3 protein: CSARHHYGYTF.

This chain links TRBV11-2 with TRBJ2-2; the D gene TCRdb calls, TRBD2, cannot be checked with no DNA. CDR3 length equals 15 residues. No DNA is listed. Germline assignment: CDR1 SGHAT and CDR2 FQNNGV. CDR3 region: CASSSLAGGAGELFF.

The genes are TRBV20-1 and TRBJ2-3; TCRdb designates TRBD1, a call that cannot be tested without DNA. Germline loops: CDR1 DFQATT, CDR2 SNEGSKA (reference sequence). The CDR3 is 11 amino acids. DNA for this receptor is not on file. The CDR3 region is CSAPRGDTQYF.

This chain links TRBV12-5 with TRBJ2-3; TCRdb names TRBD1, which stays unverified in the absence of DNA. Germline assignment: CDR1 LGHNT and CDR2 FRNRAP. The CDR3 is 14 residues long. No DNA appears here. The CDR3 loop reads CASGLGQGTDTQYF.

The rearrangement uses TRBV27 and TRBJ2-1; TCRdb lists TRBD2, though no DNA is available to test this call. Germline loops: CDR1 MNHEY, CDR2 SMNVEV (reference sequence). This CDR3 is 15 amino acids long. No DNA is given. CDR3 in amino acids: CASHPPLAPYNEQFF.

The genes are TRBV10-1 and TRBJ1-2; as DNA is missing, the TRBD1 call by TCRdb cannot be tested. The CDR3 loop spans 13 amino acids. Only the protein sequence is given. The germline gives CDR1 WNHNN, CDR2 SYGVQD (reference sequence). The CDR3 is CASSGPGSYGYTF.

The chain carries TRBV10-3 and TRBJ1-1; the TCRdb D gene call, TRBD1, has no DNA to confirm it. Germline V gene lookup returns CDR1 ENHRY and CDR2 SYGVKD. The CDR3 consists of 12 residues. DNA is not on record. CDR3 region: CAISRDSTEAFF.

The chain combines TRBV18 with TRBJ2-3; TCRdb calls TRBD2, which cannot be checked without DNA. The CDR3 is 16 residues long. DNA is not recorded here. Germline CDR1 and CDR2: KGHSH and LQKENI. The CDR3 sequence is CASSLTEGLLTDTQYF.

The J gene is TRBJ1-2, the V gene TRBV5-4. Germline V lookup: CDR1 SGHNT, CDR2 YYREEE (reference sequence). The CDR3 contains 12 residues. The DNA sequence is not available. The CDR3 loop is CASSFERYGYTF. Looking up the rest from reference TRBV5-4 and TRBJ1-2 gives the full variable domain: ETGVTQSPTHLIKTRGQQVTLRCSSQSGHNTVSWYQQALGQGPQFIFQYYREEENGRGNFPPRFSGLQFPNYSSELNVNALELDDSALYLCASSFERYGYTFGSGTRLTVV.

This sequence joins TRBV11-2 and TRBJ1-1; without DNA, the TCRdb call of TRBD1 cannot be checked. The V gene's germline CDR1 is SGHAT and CDR2 FQNNGV. This CDR3 is 16 amino acids long. No DNA is listed. The CDR3 is CASSLAPDRSNTEAFF.

This chain connects TRBV6-1 to TRBJ1-2. This CDR3 comprises 11 residues. The protein alone is recorded here. The germline CDR1 and CDR2 sequences are MNHNS and SASEGT. The CDR3: CASSDSGVGTF.

V and J are TRBV4-1 and TRBJ1-1. The germline V gene has CDR1 MGHRA and CDR2 YSYEKL. This CDR3 has 12 amino acids. Only the protein sequence is given. The chain's CDR3 is CASSRGSTEAFF.

The rearrangement links TRBV5-1 to TRBJ2-7. CDR1 and CDR2 (germline): SGHRS, YFSETQ. The CDR3 totals 11 residues. The record lacks a DNA sequence. CDR3 loop: CASRTSGEQYF.

The chain couples TRBV27 to TRBJ2-3; TCRdb names TRBD2, which stays unverified in the absence of DNA. The CDR3 covers 15 residues. Nucleotide data are not available. The germline CDR1 and CDR2 sequences are MNHEY and SMNVEV (reference sequence). This CDR3 is CASSGGWRETDTQYF.

The chain combines TRBV18 with TRBJ1-3; the D call from TCRdb, TRBD1, cannot be confirmed without DNA. Germline V gene lookup returns CDR1 KGHSH and CDR2 LQKENI. CDR3 length equals 16 residues. No DNA sequence is on record. CDR3 residues: CASSPRQGKYGNTIYF.

The chain recombines TRBV19 with TRBJ2-1. CDR1 and CDR2 from the germline V gene are LNHDA and SQIVND (reference sequence). CDR3 length equals 15 residues. The record lacks a DNA sequence. CDR3 sequence: CASSITPNRNNEQFF.

This chain joins TRBV5-6 and TRBJ1-1; with no DNA, the TCRdb D assignment of TRBD1 cannot be verified. This CDR3 has 15 residues. This entry has no DNA. The germline gives CDR1 SGHDT, CDR2 YYEEEE. The CDR3 protein is CASSLAPRGYTEAFF. Complete variable domain (other parts from reference TRBV5-6 and TRBJ1-1): DAGVTQSPTHLIKTRGQQVTLRCSPKSGHDTVSWYQQALGQGPQFIFQYYEEEERQRGNFPDRFSGHQFPNYSSELNVNALLLGDSALYLCASSLAPRGYTEAFFGQGTRLTVV.

The V and J genes are TRBV10-3 and TRBJ1-1; the TCRdb call, TRBD1, lacks DNA for checking. This CDR3 comprises 14 residues. The entry carries no DNA sequence. Germline CDR1 is ENHRY and CDR2 is SYGVKD. The CDR3 protein is CAISVLGRNTEAFF.

The V and J genes are TRBV10-1 and TRBJ2-3. The CDR3 covers 16 residues. No coding sequence is recorded. Germline-derived CDR1 and CDR2 are WNHNN and SYGVQD (reference sequence). CDR3 sequence: CASSESGGPSTDTQYF.

This chain uses TRBV5-6 with TRBJ2-2; TCRdb's assignment of TRBD2 cannot be checked, as there is no DNA. Germline values: CDR1 SGHDT, CDR2 YYEEEE. The CDR3 sequence is 16 residues long. The protein alone is recorded here. This CDR3 reads CASSLRAAGDTGELFF. Filled out from reference TRBV5-6 and TRBJ2-2, the complete variable domain reads DAGVTQSPTHLIKTRGQQVTLRCSPKSGHDTVSWYQQALGQGPQFIFQYYEEEERQRGNFPDRFSGHQFPNYSSELNVNALLLGDSALYLCASSLRAAGDTGELFFGEGSRLTVL.

This chain connects TRBV6-1 to TRBJ1-4; the TRBD1 assignment by TCRdb is unverifiable without DNA. The CDR3 runs 13 residues. The DNA sequence is not available. In germline, CDR1 is MNHNS, CDR2 SASEGT. CDR3 loop: CASSVVMGQGVIF.